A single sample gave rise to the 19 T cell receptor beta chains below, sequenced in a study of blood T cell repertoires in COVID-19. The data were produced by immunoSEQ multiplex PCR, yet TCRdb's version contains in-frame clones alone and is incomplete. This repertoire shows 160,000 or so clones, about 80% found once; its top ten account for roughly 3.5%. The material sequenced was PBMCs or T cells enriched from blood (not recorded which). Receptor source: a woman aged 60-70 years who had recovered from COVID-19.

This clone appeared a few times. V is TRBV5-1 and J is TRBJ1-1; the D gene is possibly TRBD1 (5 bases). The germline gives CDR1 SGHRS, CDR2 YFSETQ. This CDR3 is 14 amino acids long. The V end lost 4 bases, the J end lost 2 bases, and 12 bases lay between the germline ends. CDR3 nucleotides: TGCGCCAGCAGCACCGACAGCCAAAACACTGAAGCTTTCTTT. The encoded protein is CASSTDSQNTEAFF.

This chain's CDR3 is CARSVPGVEGRNRNTEAFF. The CDR3, as DNA: TGTGCCAGAAGCGTCCCGGGAGTCGAGGGGAGAAACCGAAACACTGAAGCTTTCTTT. The J gene is TRBJ1-1, the V gene TRBV5-3, with D possibly matching TRBD1 (5 bases). TRBV5-3 is labeled an ORF, and its function is uncertain. V lost 4 bases and J 2 bases, leaving 27 bases between the germline ends. The CDR3 has 19 residues.

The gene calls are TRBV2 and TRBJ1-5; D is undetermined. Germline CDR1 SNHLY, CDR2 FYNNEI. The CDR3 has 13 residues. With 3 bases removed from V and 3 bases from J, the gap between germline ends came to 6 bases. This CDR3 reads CASSDLFNQPQHF. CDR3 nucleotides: TGTGCCAGCAGTGACCTCTTCAATCAGCCCCAGCATTTT.

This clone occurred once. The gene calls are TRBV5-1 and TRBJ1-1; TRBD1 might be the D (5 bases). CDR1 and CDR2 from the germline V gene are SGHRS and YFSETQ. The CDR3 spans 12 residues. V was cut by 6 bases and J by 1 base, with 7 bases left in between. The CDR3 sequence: CASKQENTEAFF. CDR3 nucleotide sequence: TGCGCCAGCAAACAGGAGAACACTGAAGCTTTCTTT.

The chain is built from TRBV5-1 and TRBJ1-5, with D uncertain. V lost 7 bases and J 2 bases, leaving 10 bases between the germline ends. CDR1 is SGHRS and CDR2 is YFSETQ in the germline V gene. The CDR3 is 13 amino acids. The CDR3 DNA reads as TGCGCCAGCCGTCGGGAGGGCAATCAGCCCCAGCATTTT. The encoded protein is CASRREGNQPQHF.

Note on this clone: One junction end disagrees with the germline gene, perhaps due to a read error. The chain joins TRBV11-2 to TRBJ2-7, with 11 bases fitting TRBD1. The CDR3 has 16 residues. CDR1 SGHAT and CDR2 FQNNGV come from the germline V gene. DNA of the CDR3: TGTGCCAGCAGCCTAGAGTTAGGGACAGGGGGCTACGAGCAGTACTTC. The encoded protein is CASSLELGTGGYEQYF. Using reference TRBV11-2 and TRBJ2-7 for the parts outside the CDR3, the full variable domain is EAGVAQSPRYKIIEKRQSVAFWCNPISGHATLYWYQQILGQGPKLLIQFQNNGVVDDSQLPKDRFSAERLKGVDSTLKIQPAKLEDSAVYLCASSLELGTGGYEQYFGPGTRLTVT.

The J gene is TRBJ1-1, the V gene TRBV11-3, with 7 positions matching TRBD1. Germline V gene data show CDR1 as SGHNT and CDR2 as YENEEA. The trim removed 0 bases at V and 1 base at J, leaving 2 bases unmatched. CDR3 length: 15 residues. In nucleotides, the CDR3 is TGTGCCAGCAGCTTAGATGGGACAGCGAACACTGAAGCTTTCTTT. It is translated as CASSLDGTANTEAFF.

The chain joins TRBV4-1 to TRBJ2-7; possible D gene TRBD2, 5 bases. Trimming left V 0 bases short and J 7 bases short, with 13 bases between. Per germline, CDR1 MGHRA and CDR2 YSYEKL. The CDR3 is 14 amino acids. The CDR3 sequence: CASSQEREGREQYF. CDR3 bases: TGCGCCAGCAGCCAAGAACGCGAGGGAAGGGAGCAGTACTTC.

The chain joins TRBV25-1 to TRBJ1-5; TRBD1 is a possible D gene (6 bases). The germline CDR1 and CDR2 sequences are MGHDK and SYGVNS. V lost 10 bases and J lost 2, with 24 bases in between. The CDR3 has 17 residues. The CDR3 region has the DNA TGTGCCACCGACCGGGACACCGTCCTTTGCGGCAATCAGCCCCAGCATTTT. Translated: CATDRDTVLCGNQPQHF.

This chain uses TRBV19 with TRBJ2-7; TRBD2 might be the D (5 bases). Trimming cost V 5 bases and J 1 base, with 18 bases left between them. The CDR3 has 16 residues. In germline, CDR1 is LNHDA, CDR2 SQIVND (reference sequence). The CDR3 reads CASSRLAFGESYEQYF. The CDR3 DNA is TGTGCCAGTAGTCGACTTGCCTTCGGGGAATCCTACGAGCAGTACTTC.

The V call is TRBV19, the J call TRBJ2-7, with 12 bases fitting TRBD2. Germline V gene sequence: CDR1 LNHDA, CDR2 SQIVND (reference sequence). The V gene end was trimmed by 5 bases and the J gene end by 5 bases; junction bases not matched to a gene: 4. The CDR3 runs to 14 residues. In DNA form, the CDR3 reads TGTGCCAGTAGTGTCCGGACTAGCGGGGACGAGCAGTACTTC. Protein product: CASSVRTSGDEQYF.

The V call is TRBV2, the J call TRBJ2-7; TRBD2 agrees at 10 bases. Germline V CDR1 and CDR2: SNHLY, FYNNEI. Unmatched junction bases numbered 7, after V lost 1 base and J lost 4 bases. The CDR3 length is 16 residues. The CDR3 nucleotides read TGTGCCAGCAGTGAAGGTCCGGCTAGCGGGGGTTACGAGCAGTACTTC. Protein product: CASSEGPASGGYEQYF.

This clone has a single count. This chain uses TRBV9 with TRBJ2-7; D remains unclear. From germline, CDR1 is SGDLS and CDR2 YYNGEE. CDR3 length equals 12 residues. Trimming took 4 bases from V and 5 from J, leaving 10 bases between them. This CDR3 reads CASSPTGHEQYF. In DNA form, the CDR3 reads TGTGCCAGCAGCCCCACGGGTCACGAGCAGTACTTC.

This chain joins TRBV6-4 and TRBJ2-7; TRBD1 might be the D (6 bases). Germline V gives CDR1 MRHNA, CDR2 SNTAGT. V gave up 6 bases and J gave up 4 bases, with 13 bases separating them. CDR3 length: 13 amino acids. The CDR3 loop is CASRTQGRYEQYF. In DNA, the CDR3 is TGTGCCAGCAGGACACAGGGCCGGTACGAGCAGTACTTC.

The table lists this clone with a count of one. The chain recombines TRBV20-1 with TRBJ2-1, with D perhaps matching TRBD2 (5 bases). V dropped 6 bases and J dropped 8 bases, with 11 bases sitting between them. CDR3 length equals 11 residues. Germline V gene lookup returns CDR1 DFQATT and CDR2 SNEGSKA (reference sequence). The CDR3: CSAPGYDEQFF. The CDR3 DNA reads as TGCAGTGCCCCGGGGTACGATGAGCAGTTCTTC.

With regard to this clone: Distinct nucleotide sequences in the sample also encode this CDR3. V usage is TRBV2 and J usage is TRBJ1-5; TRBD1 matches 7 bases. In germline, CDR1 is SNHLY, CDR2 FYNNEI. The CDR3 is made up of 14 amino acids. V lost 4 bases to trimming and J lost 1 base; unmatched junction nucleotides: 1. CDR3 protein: CASSGDSSNQPQHF. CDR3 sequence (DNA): TGTGCCAGCAGTGGGGACAGCAGCAATCAGCCCCAGCATTTT.

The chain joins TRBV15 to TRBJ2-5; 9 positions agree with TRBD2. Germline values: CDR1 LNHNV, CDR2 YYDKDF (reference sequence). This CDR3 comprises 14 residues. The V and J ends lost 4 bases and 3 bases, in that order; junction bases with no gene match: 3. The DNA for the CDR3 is TGTGCCACCAGCACGAAGCGGGGGGAAGAGACCCAGTACTTC. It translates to CATSTKRGEETQYF.

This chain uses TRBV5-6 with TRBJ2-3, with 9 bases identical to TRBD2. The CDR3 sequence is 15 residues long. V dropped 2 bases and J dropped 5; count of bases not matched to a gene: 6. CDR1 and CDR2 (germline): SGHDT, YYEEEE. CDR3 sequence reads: CASSLIAGAGDTQYF. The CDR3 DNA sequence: TGTGCCAGCAGCTTAATAGCGGGGGCCGGAGATACGCAGTATTTT.

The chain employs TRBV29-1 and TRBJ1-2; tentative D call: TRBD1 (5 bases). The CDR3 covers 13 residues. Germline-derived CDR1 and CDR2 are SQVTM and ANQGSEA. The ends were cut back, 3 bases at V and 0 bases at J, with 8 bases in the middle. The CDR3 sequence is CSVDRDSNYGYTF. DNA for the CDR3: TGCAGCGTTGACAGGGACTCTAACTATGGCTACACCTTC. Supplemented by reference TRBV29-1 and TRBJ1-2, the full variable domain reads SAVISQKPSRDICQRGTSLTIQCQVDSQVTMMFWYRQQPGQSLTLIATANQGSEATYESGFVIDKFPISRPNLTFSTLTVSNMSPEDSSIYLCSVDRDSNYGYTFGSGTRLTVV.